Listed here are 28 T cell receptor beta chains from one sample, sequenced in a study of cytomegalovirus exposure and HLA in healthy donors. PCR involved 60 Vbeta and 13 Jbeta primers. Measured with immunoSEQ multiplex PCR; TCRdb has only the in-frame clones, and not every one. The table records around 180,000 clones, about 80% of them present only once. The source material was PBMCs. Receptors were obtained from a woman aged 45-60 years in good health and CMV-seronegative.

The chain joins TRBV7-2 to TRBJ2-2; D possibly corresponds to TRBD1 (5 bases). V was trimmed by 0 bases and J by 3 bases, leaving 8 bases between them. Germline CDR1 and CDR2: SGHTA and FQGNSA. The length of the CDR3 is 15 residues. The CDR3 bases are TGTGCCAGCAGCTTAGCCAGGGCCTACACCGGGGAGCTGTTTTTT. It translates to CASSLARAYTGELFF.

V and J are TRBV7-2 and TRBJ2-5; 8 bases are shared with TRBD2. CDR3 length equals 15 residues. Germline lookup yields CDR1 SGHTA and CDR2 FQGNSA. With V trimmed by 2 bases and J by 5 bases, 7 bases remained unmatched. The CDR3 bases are TGTGCCAGCAGCTTATGGGCGGGAGGCGGGGAGACCCAGTACTTC. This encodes CASSLWAGGGETQYF.

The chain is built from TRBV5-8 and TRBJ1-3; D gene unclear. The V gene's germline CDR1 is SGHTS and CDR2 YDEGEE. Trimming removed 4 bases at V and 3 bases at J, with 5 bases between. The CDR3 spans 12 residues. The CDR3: CASSLRGNTIYF. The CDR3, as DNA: TGTGCCAGCAGCCTTCGTGGAAACACCATATATTTT.

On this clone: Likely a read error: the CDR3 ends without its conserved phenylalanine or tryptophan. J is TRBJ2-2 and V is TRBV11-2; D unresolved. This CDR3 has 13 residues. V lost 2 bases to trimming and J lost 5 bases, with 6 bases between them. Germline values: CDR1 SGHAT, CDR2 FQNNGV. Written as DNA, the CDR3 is TGTGCCAGCAGCTTACATAATACCGGGGAGCTGTTTTCT. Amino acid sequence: CASSLHNTGELFS.

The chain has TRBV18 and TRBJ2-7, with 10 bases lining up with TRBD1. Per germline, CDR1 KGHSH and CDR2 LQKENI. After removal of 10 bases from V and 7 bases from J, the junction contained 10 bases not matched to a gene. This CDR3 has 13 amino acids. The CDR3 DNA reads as TGTGCCACCTCCTATGGGACAGGGGAAGAGCAGTACTTC. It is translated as CATSYGTGEEQYF.

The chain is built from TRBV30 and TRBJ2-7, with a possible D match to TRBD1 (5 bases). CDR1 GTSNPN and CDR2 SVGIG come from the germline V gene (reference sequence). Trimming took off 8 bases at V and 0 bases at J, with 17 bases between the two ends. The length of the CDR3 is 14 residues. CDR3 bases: TGTGCCGGGGCGGACGGGCGGTTCTCCTACGAGCAGTACTTC. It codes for CAGADGRFSYEQYF.

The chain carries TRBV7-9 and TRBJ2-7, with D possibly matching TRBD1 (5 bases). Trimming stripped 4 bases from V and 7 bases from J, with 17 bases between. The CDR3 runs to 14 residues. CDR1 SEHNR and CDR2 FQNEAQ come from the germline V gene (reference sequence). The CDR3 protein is CASSSATALGEQYF. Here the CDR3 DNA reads TGTGCCAGCAGCTCCGCGACAGCCCTTGGGGAGCAGTACTTC.

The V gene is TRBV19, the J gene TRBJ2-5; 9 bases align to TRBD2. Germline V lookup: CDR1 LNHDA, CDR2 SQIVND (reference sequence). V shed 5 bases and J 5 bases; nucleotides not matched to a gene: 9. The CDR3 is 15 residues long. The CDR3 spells CASSSSGGREETQYF. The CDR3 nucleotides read TGTGCCAGTAGTTCCAGCGGGGGGCGGGAGGAGACCCAGTACTTC.

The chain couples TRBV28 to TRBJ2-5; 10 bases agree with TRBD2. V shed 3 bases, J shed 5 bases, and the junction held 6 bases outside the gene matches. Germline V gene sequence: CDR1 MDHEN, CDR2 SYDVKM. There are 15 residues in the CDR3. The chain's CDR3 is CASSFQRGGLETQYF. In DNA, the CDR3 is TGTGCCAGCAGTTTCCAGCGGGGGGGCCTGGAGACCCAGTACTTC.

The CDR3 DNA is TGCAGCGTTGAATGGAGGGATTCCTACAATGAGCAGTTCTTC. Protein product: CSVEWRDSYNEQFF. The gene calls are TRBV29-1 and TRBJ2-1; TRBD2 is a possible D gene (6 bases). Per germline, CDR1 SQVTM and CDR2 ANQGSEA. The CDR3 loop spans 14 amino acids. The V end lost 2 bases, the J end lost 1 base, and 9 bases lay between the germline ends.

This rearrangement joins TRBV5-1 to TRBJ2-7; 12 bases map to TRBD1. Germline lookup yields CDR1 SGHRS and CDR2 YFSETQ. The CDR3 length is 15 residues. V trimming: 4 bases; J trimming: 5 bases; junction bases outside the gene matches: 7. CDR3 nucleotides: TGCGCCAGCAGCCTGACCGGGACAGGGGGCGACGAGCAGTACTTC. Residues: CASSLTGTGGDEQYF.

The CDR3 protein is CASSFPLGGGESDTQYF. CDR3 DNA sequence: TGTGCCAGCAGCTTTCCCCTTGGGGGGGGCGAGTCAGATACGCAGTATTTT. The rearrangement joins TRBV7-9 to TRBJ2-3; perhaps TRBD2 as D (7 bases). Germline V gene lookup returns CDR1 SEHNR and CDR2 FQNEAQ (reference sequence). This CDR3 is 17 amino acids long. Trimming took 3 bases from V and 4 from J, leaving 20 bases between them.

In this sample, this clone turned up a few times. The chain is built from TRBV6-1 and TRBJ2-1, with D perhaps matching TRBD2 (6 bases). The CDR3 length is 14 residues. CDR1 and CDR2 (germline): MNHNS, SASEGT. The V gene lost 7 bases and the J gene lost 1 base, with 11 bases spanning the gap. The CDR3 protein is CASTTTSSYNEQFF. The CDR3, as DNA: TGTGCCAGCACTACGACTAGTTCCTACAATGAGCAGTTCTTC.

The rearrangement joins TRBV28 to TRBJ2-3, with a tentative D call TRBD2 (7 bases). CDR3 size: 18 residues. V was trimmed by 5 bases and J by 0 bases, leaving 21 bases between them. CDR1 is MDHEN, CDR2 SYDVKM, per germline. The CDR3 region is CASSGPLGAGASTDTQYF. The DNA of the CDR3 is TGTGCCAGCAGTGGTCCTCTGGGGGCGGGGGCTAGCACAGATACGCAGTATTTT.

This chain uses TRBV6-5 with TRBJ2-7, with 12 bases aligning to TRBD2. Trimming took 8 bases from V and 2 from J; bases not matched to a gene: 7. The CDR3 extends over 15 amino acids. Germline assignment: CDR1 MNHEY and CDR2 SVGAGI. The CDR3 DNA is TGTGCCAGCGTGGTCTCTAGCGGGAGGGCCTACGAGCAGTACTTC. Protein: CASVVSSGRAYEQYF.

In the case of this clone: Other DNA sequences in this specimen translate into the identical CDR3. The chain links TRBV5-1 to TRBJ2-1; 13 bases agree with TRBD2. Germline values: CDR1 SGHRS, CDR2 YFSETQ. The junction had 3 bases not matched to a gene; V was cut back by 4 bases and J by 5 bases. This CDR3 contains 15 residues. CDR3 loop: CASSAGLAGDNEQFF. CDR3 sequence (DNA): TGCGCCAGCAGCGCCGGACTAGCGGGGGACAATGAGCAGTTCTTC.

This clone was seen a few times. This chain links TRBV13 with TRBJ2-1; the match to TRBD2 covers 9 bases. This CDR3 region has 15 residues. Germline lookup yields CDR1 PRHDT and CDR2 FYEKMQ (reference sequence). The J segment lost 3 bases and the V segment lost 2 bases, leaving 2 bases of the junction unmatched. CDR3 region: CASSLPSGNYNEQFF. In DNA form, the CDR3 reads TGTGCCAGCAGCTTACCTAGCGGGAACTACAATGAGCAGTTCTTC.

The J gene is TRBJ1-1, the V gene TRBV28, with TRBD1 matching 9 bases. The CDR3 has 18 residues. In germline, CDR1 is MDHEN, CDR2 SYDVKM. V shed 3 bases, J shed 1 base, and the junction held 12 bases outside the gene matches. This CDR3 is CASSFGQGPSRRNTEAFF. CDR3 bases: TGTGCCAGCAGTTTCGGACAGGGGCCCTCGCGGAGGAACACTGAAGCTTTCTTT. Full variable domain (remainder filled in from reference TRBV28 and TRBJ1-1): DVKVTQSSRYLVKRTGEKVFLECVQDMDHENMFWYRQDPGLGLRLIYFSYDVKMKEKGDIPEGYSVSREKKERFSLILESASTNQTSMYLCASSFGQGPSRRNTEAFFGQGTRLTVV.

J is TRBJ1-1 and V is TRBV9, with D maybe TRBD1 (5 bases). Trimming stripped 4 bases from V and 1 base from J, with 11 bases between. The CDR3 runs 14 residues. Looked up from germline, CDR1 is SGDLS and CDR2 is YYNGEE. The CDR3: CASSTETANTEAFF. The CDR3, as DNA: TGTGCCAGCAGCACCGAGACAGCGAACACTGAAGCTTTCTTT. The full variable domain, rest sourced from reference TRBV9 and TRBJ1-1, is DSGVTQTPKHLITATGQRVTLRCSPRSGDLSVYWYQQSLDQGLQFLIQYYNGEERAKGNILERFSAQQFPDLHSELNLSSLELGDSALYFCASSTETANTEAFFGQGTRLTVV.

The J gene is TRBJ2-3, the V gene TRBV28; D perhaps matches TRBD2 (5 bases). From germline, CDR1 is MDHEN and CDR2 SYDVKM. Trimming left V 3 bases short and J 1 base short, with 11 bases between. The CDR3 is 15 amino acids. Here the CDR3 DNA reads TGTGCCAGCAGTTTCCTGAGGGCCGGCACAGATACGCAGTATTTT. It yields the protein CASSFLRAGTDTQYF.

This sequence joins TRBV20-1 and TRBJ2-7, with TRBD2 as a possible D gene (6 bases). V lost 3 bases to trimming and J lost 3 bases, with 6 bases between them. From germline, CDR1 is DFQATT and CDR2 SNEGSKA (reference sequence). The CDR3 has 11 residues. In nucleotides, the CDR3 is TGCAGTGCTAGCGGGGGCTACGAGCAGTACTTC. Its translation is CSASGGYEQYF.

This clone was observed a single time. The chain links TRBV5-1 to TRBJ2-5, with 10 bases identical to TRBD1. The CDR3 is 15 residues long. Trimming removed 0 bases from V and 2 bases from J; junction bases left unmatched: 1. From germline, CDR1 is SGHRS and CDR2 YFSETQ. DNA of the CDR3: TGCGCCAGCAGCTTGGGGGACAGGGGACAAGAGACCCAGTACTTC. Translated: CASSLGDRGQETQYF.

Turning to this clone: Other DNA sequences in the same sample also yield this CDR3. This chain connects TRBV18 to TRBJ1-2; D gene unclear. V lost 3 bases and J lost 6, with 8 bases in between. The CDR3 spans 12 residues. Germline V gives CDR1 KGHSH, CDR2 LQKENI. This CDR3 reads CASSPSGDGYTF. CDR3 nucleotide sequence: TGTGCCAGCTCACCGTCGGGTGATGGCTACACCTTC.

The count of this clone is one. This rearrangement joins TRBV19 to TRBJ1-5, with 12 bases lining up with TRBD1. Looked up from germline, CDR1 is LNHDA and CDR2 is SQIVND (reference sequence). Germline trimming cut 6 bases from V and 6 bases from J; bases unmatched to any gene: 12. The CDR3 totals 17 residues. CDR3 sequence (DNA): TGTGCCAGTAGCTCTCTCACGGGACAGGGGGCAAGTCAGCCCCAGCATTTT. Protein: CASSSLTGQGASQPQHF.

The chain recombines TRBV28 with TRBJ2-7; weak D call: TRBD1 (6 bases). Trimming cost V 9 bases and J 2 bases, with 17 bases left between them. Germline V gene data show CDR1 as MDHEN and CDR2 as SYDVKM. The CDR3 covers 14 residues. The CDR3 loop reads CASRPRQGPYEQYF. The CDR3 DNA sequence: TGTGCCAGTCGACCGAGGCAGGGGCCCTACGAGCAGTACTTC.

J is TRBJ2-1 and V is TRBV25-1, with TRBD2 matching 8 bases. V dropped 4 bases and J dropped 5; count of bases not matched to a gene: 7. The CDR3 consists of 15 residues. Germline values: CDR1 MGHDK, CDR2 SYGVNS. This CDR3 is CASSAAGGPHNEQFF. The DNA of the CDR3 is TGTGCCAGCAGTGCTGCGGGAGGCCCCCACAATGAGCAGTTCTTC.

The DNA for the CDR3 is TGTGCCAGCAGCTTTAAAGCGGACCCTAGAAAGACCCAGTACTTC. It encodes CASSFKADPRKTQYF. The chain combines TRBV5-4 with TRBJ2-5; possibly TRBD2 for D (5 bases). The V and J ends lost 2 bases and 6 bases respectively, with 17 bases between them. CDR1 SGHNT and CDR2 YYREEE come from the germline V gene (reference sequence). This CDR3 has 15 amino acids.

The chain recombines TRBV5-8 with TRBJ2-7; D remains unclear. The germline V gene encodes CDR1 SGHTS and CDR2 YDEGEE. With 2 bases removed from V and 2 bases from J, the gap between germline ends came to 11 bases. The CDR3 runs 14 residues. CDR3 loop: CASSFGQATYEQYF. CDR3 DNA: TGTGCCAGCAGCTTTGGCCAGGCCACCTACGAGCAGTACTTC.